This T cell receptor beta chain was documented in a study of tumor-infiltrating lymphocytes in oesophageal squamous cell carcinoma. This clonotype was recorded many times. TCRdb redid the calling of the PCR reads with MiXCR, one entry per CDR3 protein. Of about 14,000 distinct CDR3 sequences listed, roughly 51% were seen once; the top ten hold 30% to 45%. Between the trimmed V and J ends, which lost 1 base and 2 bases, there was a span of 15 bases. The germline CDR1 and CDR2 sequences are SGHAT and FQNNGV. The CDR3 runs to 16 residues. This sequence originates from a male donor with esophageal squamous cell carcinoma. The chain combines TRBV11-2 with TRBJ2-7; TRBD1 might be the D (6 bases). Source material: esophageal tumor tissue. CDR3 amino acids: CASSLGPAGGAYEQYF. CDR3 DNA sequence: TGTGCCAGCAGCTTAGGGCCTGCTGGGGGCGCCTACGAGCAGTACTTC.